The clone carrying this T cell receptor beta chain was counted between two and nine times. Its antigen is undetermined. The data were taken from a study of STAT5B mutations in CD4+ large granular lymphocyte leukemia. Study information: Among healthy controls, a particular HLA allele went with more CDR3 'QG' motifs. Regarding the study as a whole: Main leukemic clonotypes were patient-specific, but roughly 26% appeared at low frequency elsewhere.

The assay was immunoSEQ multiplex PCR, and TCRdb's table has in-frame clones only and misses some. In the table there are about 30,000 clones, 65% to 80% of which are singletons. Healthy controls were blood donor buffy coats. The CDR3 sequence is 15 residues long. The V and J ends lost 4 bases and 4 bases respectively, with 14 bases between them. Germline V lookup: CDR1 KGHSH, CDR2 LQKENI. The receptor was isolated from a human donor in good health. The gene calls are TRBV18 and TRBJ2-1; tentatively, D is TRBD2 (5 bases). Sequencing input: CD4+ T cells from blood buffy coats. The CDR3 nucleotides are TGTGCCAGCTCACGTCTAGCCACCCGATACAATGAGCAGTTCTTC. Protein product: CASSRLATRYNEQFF.